This TCR beta chain was observed in a study of blood T cells in healthy people across ages. Using a J-beta primer mix together with a sample-barcoded 5' primer, a second PCR was run for about 6 to 11 cycles. MiXCR, run by TCRdb on the 5' RACE reads, gives a single entry per CDR3 protein. The sample has about 1.1 million distinct CDR3 sequences, roughly two fifths seen once; the top ten hold around 13%. V was shortened by 6 bases and J by 2 bases, with 10 bases between the two germline ends. Per germline, CDR1 MDHEN and CDR2 SYDVKM. The CDR3 totals 13 residues. This chain uses TRBV28 with TRBJ2-5; D is unclear. The sequenced sample consisted of blood. The clonotype was recovered from a young man in good health. The CDR3 sequence is CASRPVTQETQYF. The CDR3 coding sequence is TGTGCCAGCAGACCGGTGACTCAAGAGACCCAGTACTTC.